This T cell receptor beta chain is drawn from a study of blood T cell repertoires in COVID-19. In the original processing: The assay estimated nucleated cells by amplifying reference gene primers. TCRdb keeps only in-frame clones here, not all; method: immunoSEQ multiplex PCR. V and J calls and clone size are as listed in that table; D and trimming were resolved from the DNA. The table shows 200,000 to 250,000 clones, with 90% occurring only once. Enrolled through a virtual design, the participants were between 18 and 89 years of age and came from around 25 US areas. Cohorts were determined from participant-reported clinical history. The V and J ends lost 2 bases and 5 bases respectively, with 18 bases between them. CDR3 length equals 15 residues. Per germline, CDR1 GTSNPN and CDR2 SVGIG (reference sequence).

This receptor was taken from a man aged 25-45 years who had been exposed to COVID-19. The material sequenced was PBMCs or T cells enriched from blood (not recorded which). The J gene is TRBJ1-1, the V gene TRBV30; unclear D gene. The CDR3 is CAWSKRVGMGTEAFF. CDR3 nucleotides: TGTGCCTGGAGTAAGAGGGTCGGGATGGGAACTGAAGCTTTCTTT.